The 18 T cell receptor beta chains below were found in one sample sequenced in a study of T cell repertoires in cytomegalovirus infection. TCRdb itself ran the reads through MiXCR, one entry per CDR3 protein. The repertoire consists of about 210,000 distinct CDR3 sequences, with 6% to 8% occurring once and the leading ten covering around 6.9%. Sample: PBMCs. These TCRs come from a human donor in good health (CMV status not recorded). Some clones in this sample may be carry-over from other donors' samples.

This clonotype was observed many times. This chain uses TRBV20-1 with TRBJ1-5; D call uncertain. The CDR3 has 12 residues. V lost 0 bases, J lost 5 bases, and 5 bases lay in between. Germline V CDR1 and CDR2: DFQATT, SNEGSKA (reference sequence). The CDR3 region is CSARDSDQPQHF. In nucleotides, the CDR3 is TGCAGTGCTAGAGATTCGGATCAGCCCCAGCATTTT.

This clonotype was counted ten times or more. The V call is TRBV3-1, the J call TRBJ2-3; D not resolved. Germline-derived CDR1 and CDR2 are LGHDT and YNNKEL (reference sequence). This CDR3 comprises 15 residues. Trimming removed 0 bases at V and 4 bases at J, with 11 bases between. The DNA of the CDR3 is TGTGCCAGCAGCCAAGAAGCCTTTATTGCAGATACGCAGTATTTT. This gives the protein CASSQEAFIADTQYF.

This clonotype was recorded at least ten times. The V and J genes are TRBV7-2 and TRBJ2-7, with 9 bases matching TRBD1. Germline V lookup: CDR1 SGHTA, CDR2 FQGNSA. The CDR3 sequence is 15 residues long. The V gene end was trimmed by 5 bases and the J gene end by 2 bases; junction bases not matched to a gene: 7. The CDR3 region has the DNA TGTGCCAGCAGCCCACAGGGGGCCGTTCCCTACGAGCAGTACTTC. Translated, it gives CASSPQGAVPYEQYF.

This clonotype was seen many times. V is TRBV12-3 or TRBV12-4 and J is TRBJ2-1; tentative D call: TRBD1 (6 bases). The V and J ends lost 8 bases and 14 bases respectively, with 19 bases between them. The CDR3 sequence is 12 residues long. The DNA of the CDR3 is TGTGCCAGCGGCTCTAAGGGGGTACCGGAGTTCTTC. Residues: CASGSKGVPEFF.

This clonotype was seen many times. This rearrangement joins TRBV7-9 to TRBJ2-2; 11 nucleotides match TRBD1. CDR3 size: 15 residues. In germline, CDR1 is SEHNR, CDR2 FQNEAQ (reference sequence). The V gene end was trimmed by 3 bases and the J gene end by 5 bases; junction bases not matched to a gene: 2. DNA of the CDR3: TGTGCCAGCAGCTTGGGACAGGGGGAAACCGGGGAGCTGTTTTTT. As protein: CASSLGQGETGELFF.

This clonotype was seen only a few times. The chain combines TRBV20-1 with TRBJ1-2; 7 bases map to TRBD1. The CDR3 is 13 amino acids. Germline values: CDR1 DFQATT, CDR2 SNEGSKA (reference sequence). With V trimmed by 0 bases and J by 4 bases, 2 bases remained unmatched. The CDR3 bases are TGCAGTGCTAGAGAGGACAGGAGCTATGGCTACACCTTC. Translation gives CSAREDRSYGYTF.

This clonotype showed up many times. As DNA, the CDR3 is TGTGCCAGCAAGCGGTCCCCTTGGTACTCTGGGGCCAACGTCCTGACTTTC. The encoded protein is CASKRSPWYSGANVLTF. The chain recombines TRBV27 with TRBJ2-6, with a weak D call TRBD2 (5 bases). V was trimmed by 7 bases and J by 0 bases, leaving 16 bases between them. This CDR3 spans 17 amino acids. The V gene's germline CDR1 is MNHEY and CDR2 SMNVEV (reference sequence).

This clonotype was seen repeatedly, ten times or more. This chain links TRBV5-4 with TRBJ2-3; D may be TRBD2 (5 bases). Germline CDR1 and CDR2: SGHNT and YYREEE (reference sequence). V was cut by 2 bases and J by 7 bases, with 8 bases left in between. The CDR3 spans 12 residues. CDR3 DNA sequence: TGTGCCAGCAGCTTAGGAGGAAATACGCAGTATTTT. Residues: CASSLGGNTQYF.

Ten or more counts support this clonotype. The chain links TRBV11-2 to TRBJ1-3, with 8 bases aligning to TRBD1. The germline gives CDR1 SGHAT, CDR2 FQNNGV. With V trimmed by 5 bases and J by 3 bases, 6 bases remained unmatched. This CDR3 has 15 residues. The CDR3 region has the DNA TGTGCCAGCAGCCTAGGACAGGGCATTGGAAACACCATATATTTT. Residues: CASSLGQGIGNTIYF.

This clonotype has ten or more counts. The V call is TRBV4-3, the J call TRBJ1-5; D unclear. The V end lost 0 bases, the J end lost 8 bases, and 8 bases lay between the germline ends. Looked up from germline, CDR1 is LGHNA and CDR2 is YSLEER. The length of the CDR3 is 13 residues. The CDR3 DNA reads TGCGCCAGCAGCCAAGAGGCCCGGAAGCCCCAGCATTTT. It specifies CASSQEARKPQHF.

The sample holds many counts of this clonotype. This sequence joins TRBV6-2 or TRBV6-3 and TRBJ2-5; possible D gene TRBD1, 6 bases. CDR1 and CDR2 from the germline V gene are MNHEY and SVGEGT. This CDR3 spans 15 amino acids. V gave up 6 bases and J gave up 5 bases, with 19 bases separating them. The CDR3 loop is CASSRFGAGDETQYF. The CDR3, as DNA: TGTGCCAGCAGCAGGTTCGGCGCAGGGGATGAGACCCAGTACTTC.

This clonotype has at least ten counts. The V call is TRBV4-1, the J call TRBJ2-7; TRBD2 matches at 8 bases. The CDR3 covers 17 residues. Germline CDR1 is MGHRA and CDR2 is YSYEKL. The V segment lost 1 base and the J segment 4 bases; nucleotides outside the gene matches: 12. This CDR3 reads CASSQVGGAGGKYEQYF. CDR3 DNA: TGCGCCAGCAGCCAAGTGGGGGGTGCGGGGGGAAAGTACGAGCAGTACTTC.

Many counts were recorded for this clonotype. V gene TRBV7-8 combines with J gene TRBJ1-1; no firm D call. Germline CDR1 and CDR2: SGHVS and FQNEAQ. The CDR3 extends over 13 amino acids. The V gene lost 0 bases and the J gene lost 6 bases, with 8 bases spanning the gap. The CDR3 is CASSLATGAEAFF. The CDR3 nucleotides are TGTGCCAGCAGCTTAGCAACCGGGGCTGAAGCTTTCTTT.

This clonotype was detected a few times. J is TRBJ1-2 and V is TRBV13, with TRBD1 as a possible D gene (5 bases). Trimming removed 1 base at V and 4 bases at J, with 16 bases between. The CDR3 runs 16 residues. The V gene's germline CDR1 is PRHDT and CDR2 FYEKMQ (reference sequence). The CDR3 coding sequence is TGTGCCAGCAGCTTAGTCGGGGGGGGGTTCTCCTATGGCTACACCTTC. The encoded protein is CASSLVGGGFSYGYTF.

Many counts were recorded for this clonotype. The chain joins TRBV5-1 to TRBJ2-5, with a tentative D call TRBD2 (5 bases). The V gene lost 1 base and the J gene lost 4 bases, with 14 bases spanning the gap. Germline CDR1 and CDR2: SGHRS and YFSETQ. There are 15 residues in the CDR3. The CDR3 DNA sequence: TGCGCCAGCAGCTTGACCTCGCGGGCCGGAGAGACCCAGTACTTC. Its translation is CASSLTSRAGETQYF.

This clonotype has ten or more counts. The chain employs TRBV7-2 and TRBJ2-5; TRBD2 agrees at 12 bases. Germline V CDR1 and CDR2: SGHTA, FQGNSA. J lost 2 bases, V lost 5 bases, and 6 bases had no gene match. There are 16 residues in the CDR3. CDR3 residues: CASSRRLAGAQETQYF. CDR3 DNA sequence: TGTGCCAGCAGCCGTCGACTAGCGGGGGCTCAAGAGACCCAGTACTTC.

This clonotype was seen at least ten times. The gene calls are TRBV7-2 and TRBJ2-7; D is unresolved. Germline CDR1 is SGHTA and CDR2 is FQGNSA. The CDR3 has 12 amino acids. The V end lost 1 base, the J end lost 6 bases, and 7 bases lay between the germline ends. CDR3 region: CASSLGGSEQYF. The DNA for the CDR3 is TGTGCCAGCAGCTTAGGAGGTTCCGAGCAGTACTTC.

This rearrangement joins TRBV5-1 to TRBJ1-1; 8 nucleotides agree with TRBD1. The CDR3 is made up of 13 amino acids. Germline CDR1 is SGHRS and CDR2 is YFSETQ. V trimming: 2 bases; J trimming: 6 bases; junction bases outside the gene matches: 3. The CDR3 nucleotides read TGCGCCAGCAGCTTACAGGGGGGGGCTGAAGCTTTCTTT. This translates into CASSLQGGAEAFF. Together with reference TRBV5-1 and TRBJ1-1, the CDR3 gives the full variable domain: KAGVTQTPRYLIKTRGQQVTLSCSPISGHRSVSWYQQTPGQGLQFLFEYFSETQRNKGNFPGRFSGRQFSNSRSEMNVSTLELGDSALYLCASSLQGGAEAFFGQGTRLTVV.